This is a list of T cell receptor beta chains from one sample in a study of blood T cell repertoires in COVID-19. The assay was immunoSEQ multiplex PCR, and TCRdb's table has in-frame clones only and misses some. Of over 300,000 clones listed, about 88% are singletons. The sequencing input was PBMCs or T cells enriched from blood (not recorded which). Receptors were obtained from a woman between 35 and 50 years old who had recovered from COVID-19. Each CDR3 is given without its conserved first and last residue. D genes are given only for firm matches. Size is omitted from some rows. Given values are once, few, many or a class for expanded clones.

NA,TRBV29-1,NA,SVLGGEETQY
TRBD2,TRBV4-3,NA,ASQTRLAGPYEQY
NA,TRBV11-3,NA,ASSPSGANVLT
TRBD2,TRBV10-3,NA,AISRTSGGAQETQY
TRBD1,TRBV4-3,NA,ASSQDQGAAKNIQY
NA,TRBV7-9,NA,ASSSSSREKLF
NA,TRBV18,few,ASSPLSGANVLT
NA,TRBV30,once,AWITGSGNTIY
TRBD2,TRBV6-2/TRBV6-3,NA,ASSALRTSGRPPQETQY
NA,TRBV3-1/TRBV3-2,NA,ASSQDRGGMANTGELF
NA,TRBV25-1,NA,ASRAVNYGYT
NA,TRBV11-2,many,ASSFGEQY
NA,TRBV9,NA,ASGERAGNEQF
TRBD1,TRBV7-2,NA,ASRLTGDSYEQY
TRBD1,TRBV27,NA,ASPSWGGDRATKKSSYEQY
NA,TRBV29-1,NA,SGKAGALETQY
TRBD2,TRBV4-3,NA,ASSPRYTSGSFYNEQF
NA,TRBV9,NA,ASSVGAGRNEKLF
TRBD2,TRBV2,NA,ASSSTSGIGGAQY
TRBD1,TRBV19,NA,ASSSPSTGLGANVLT
NA,TRBV14,NA,ASSQDKAGEQF
TRBD2,TRBV11-3,NA,ASSSYRTSGASTDTQY
TRBD1,TRBV24-1,NA,ATSDFRARTGGLDEQF
NA,TRBV30,NA,AWDVRGYGYT
TRBD1,TRBV6-5,NA,ASSQGTGRSEAF
TRBD1,TRBV6-5,NA,ASIRQGATTEAF
NA,TRBV24-1,NA,ASASEGYGYT
NA,TRBV7-9,NA,ASSLGGAGSPLH
TRBD2,TRBV6-7,NA,ASSHSGYEQY
TRBD1,TRBV3-1/TRBV3-2,once,ASSLLRTGWCEQY
TRBD1,TRBV9,NA,ASKGAGTGELF
TRBD1,TRBV18,NA,ASSPATGPRGGYT
TRBD2,TRBV7-3,NA,ASSISTAGLVGSDTQY
NA,TRBV30,NA,AWSVKAGVYYGYT
TRBD1,TRBV9,NA,ASSAAQGAGTEAF